This T cell receptor (beta chain) was documented in a study of CD8 T cells in Susac syndrome (dated by TCRdb to between 2018 and 2021). Looking at the study overall: Whether CD8+ T cell activation and differentiation in Susac syndrome was antigen driven was tested using repertoire sequencing. The clonality of the CD8+ T cell repertoire was compared across approximately eleven healthy donors, roughly 14 Susac syndrome patients and roughly 15 multiple sclerosis patients. Overall results and qualifications from the work: The TCR sequencing and HLA analysis was acknowledged to have included a relatively small number of individuals.

This clonotype was seen a few times. What this receptor recognizes is not known. No base qualities exist here, and no much larger clone lies one base off it. CDR1 and CDR2 are drawn from the germline V gene (reference sequence): DFQATT, SNEGSKA. After removal of 7 bases from V and 4 bases from J, the junction retains 4 bases not matched to a gene. CDR3 length: 11 amino acids, cysteine to phenylalanine. The kept DNA is CDR3 alone, 33 bases in frame from the first base. RNA was extracted using the RNeasy kit, and roughly 0.5 to 1 microgram was reverse transcribed with random hexamers. The immunoSEQ multiplex PCR assay, which covers 54 Vbeta and 13 Jbeta segments, was used to amplify TCR beta CDR3 regions. To correct PCR amplification bias, a synthetic template baseline was used for both primer optimization and computational correction. For the original study's pipeline: Reads were assigned to V, D and J genes according to IMGT and analyzed in immunoSEQ Analyzer, with only productive sequences retained. Clonality was calculated as one minus the Shannon entropy normalized by log2 of the number of productive unique sequences. For each patient and control, public and private clones were evaluated within the 100 most prevalent clones. Susac-specific clones were defined as absent from healthy and MS cohorts, over a thousand published viral clones and other ImmuneACCESS disease sequences. The public reads were run again by TCRdb, first through fastp at Q25 and then through MiXCR, and only productive beta chains were kept. All rows with the same CDR3 protein become a single entry with the most common DNA and genes. The V and J calls shown here were made by TCRdb, not taken from the authors' results. For this sample the table gives hundreds of thousands of distinct CDR3 sequences, of which about 82% were detected only once. The ten largest clones capture 0.21% of the sample.

Peripheral blood CD8+ and CD4+ T cells from healthy donors, Susac syndrome patients and multiple sclerosis patients were profiled by high-throughput TCR beta sequencing. The multiple sclerosis controls were treatment-naive patients whose relapsing-remitting disease, either stable or active, fulfilled the revised McDonald criteria. CD8+ TEMRA cells were enriched by FACS, while bulk CD8+ and CD4+ T cells were purified by magnetic negative isolation. Blood was drawn into EDTA tubes, processed within 24 hours, and PBMCs were isolated by density gradient centrifugation. PBMCs intended for TCR sequencing were cryopreserved in liquid nitrogen and were subsequently thawed in a 37 degrees C water bath. The sorted or isolated CD4+, CD8+ and CD8+ TEMRA cells reached a purity of at least 90%.

The source material was CD8+ T cells from PBMCs. This TCR was sampled from a human donor with multiple sclerosis. The sequence is built from TRBV20-1 and TRBJ2-7; TRBD2 matches 7 bases in the middle. The DNA sequence follows: TGCAGTGGGGAGGGTTATTACGAGCAGTACTTC. Its protein is CSGEGYYEQYF.